These T cell receptor beta chains were read from a single sample in a study of blood T cells in healthy people across ages. TCRdb reanalysed the 5' RACE reads using MiXCR and keeps one entry per CDR3 protein. Among hundreds of thousands of distinct CDR3 sequences, around 31% were seen once, and the ten largest hold around a sixth. Sequencing input: blood. These receptors were obtained from a woman aged 80 or older in good health. Each CDR3 is given with its conserved first and last residue. D genes are given only for firm matches. A clone size is listed for some rows: how often the clone was seen (once, few, many), or a class if it is expanded.

>NA|TRBV20-1|TRBJ2-4|many
CSARSGAKNIQYF
TGCAGTGCTAGATCGGGGGCCAAAAACATTCAGTACTTC
>TRBD1|TRBV2|TRBJ2-2|few
CASRDRRVTGELFF
TGTGCCAGCAGGGACAGGCGGGTTACCGGGGAGCTGTTTTTT
>NA|TRBV6-5|TRBJ1-6|many
CASRLDRDSPLHF
TGTGCCAGCAGGTTGGACCGGGATTCACCCCTCCACTTT
>NA|TRBV4-3|TRBJ1-2|few
CASSPHTEDYSYTF
TGCGCCAGCAGCCCTCATACAGAGGATTATAGCTACACCTTC
>NA|TRBV2|TRBJ1-5|few
CASSVISNQPQHF
TGTGCCAGCAGTGTAATTAGCAATCAGCCCCAGCATTTT
>NA|TRBV4-3|TRBJ1-2|many
CASSQDFANIYGYTF
TGCGCCAGCAGCCAAGATTTCGCAAATATATATGGCTACACCTTC
>TRBD1|TRBV6-2/TRBV6-3|TRBJ1-5|few
CASRGQGSQPQHF
TGTGCCAGCAGGGGACAGGGGAGCCAGCCCCAGCATTTT
>NA|TRBV6-4|TRBJ2-1|many
CASSEGQGGYNEQFF
TGTGCCAGCAGCGAGGGGCAGGGCGGTTACAATGAGCAGTTCTTC
>NA|TRBV2|TRBJ2-2|NA
CASSELVGELFF
TGTGCCAGCAGTGAATTGGTCGGGGAGCTGTTTTTT
>TRBD2|TRBV5-1|TRBJ2-3|many
CASSLAASGTPAQYF
TGCGCCAGCAGCTTGGCGGCTAGCGGGACCCCTGCGCAGTATTTT
>TRBD1|TRBV7-2|TRBJ2-1|NA
CVSSPGQGDISEQFF
TGTGTCAGCAGCCCGGGACAGGGCGATATCAGTGAGCAGTTCTTC